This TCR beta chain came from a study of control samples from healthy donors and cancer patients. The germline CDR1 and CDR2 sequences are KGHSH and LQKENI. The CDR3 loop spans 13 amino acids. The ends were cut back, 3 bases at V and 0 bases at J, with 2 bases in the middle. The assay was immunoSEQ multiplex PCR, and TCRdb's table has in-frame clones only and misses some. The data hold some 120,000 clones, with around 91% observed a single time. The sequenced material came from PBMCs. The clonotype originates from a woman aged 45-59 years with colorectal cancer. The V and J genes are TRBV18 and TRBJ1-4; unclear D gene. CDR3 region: CASSPSTNEKLFF. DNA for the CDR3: TGTGCCAGCTCACCTTCAACTAATGAAAAACTGTTTTTT.